Given below is one TCR beta chain in context. Germline assignment: CDR1 ENHRY and CDR2 SYGVKD. After removal of 5 bases from V and 8 bases from J, the junction contained 12 bases not matched to a gene. The CDR3 contains 15 residues. TCRdb redid the calling of the 5' RACE reads with MiXCR, one entry per CDR3 protein. The sample lists 45,000 to 70,000 distinct CDR3 sequences, 25% to 30% occurring once. The clonotype originates from a female donor with breast cancer. Sequenced material: tumor-infiltrating memory CD4+ T cells sorted from the breast tumor. The subset: memory CD4+ T cells, CD4+CD45RO+CD25-. The rearrangement uses TRBV10-3 and TRBJ2-1, with 7 bases that match TRBD1. The CDR3 region is CAISPGQAPWDEQFF. In DNA, the CDR3 is TGTGCCATCAGTCCTGGACAGGCCCCGTGGGATGAGCAGTTCTTC.